This T cell receptor beta chain was recorded in a study of blood T cell repertoires in COVID-19 (dated by TCRdb to 2018 to 2021). Some background on the complete study: Samples covering the acute and convalescent phases of COVID-19 were provided by collaborators in the United States, Italy and Spain. HLA class I and class II types, where available, came from metadata supplied by the sample provider rather than from assay-based typing. The repertoires were released in a freely available public database intended as a resource for research on the immune response to SARS-CoV-2. Subjects who had been exposed to COVID-19, were actively infected with it, or had recovered from it provided the deeply sampled blood TCRbeta repertoires that made up the dataset. The material from the prospective study consisted of cDNA or gDNA derived from T cells, B-cell-depleted T cells, or PBMCs. The samples were drawn from two sources: the first 160 participants of the ongoing ImmuneRACE study, and approximately 1,300 subjects contributed by 6 global collaborators. Sample metadata almost always included a de-identified subject ID, COVID-19 status, age in years and sex.

Each collaborating institution followed its own protocols to collect whole blood in K2EDTA tubes. For TCRbeta analysis, collaborators shipped samples in one of three forms: frozen whole blood, isolated PBMCs, or DNA extracted from either of those sample types. The CDR3 sequence holds 15 residues, the cysteine and phenylalanine included. CDR3 DNA is the only sequence kept; it has 45 bases, read in frame from the first base. Taken from the germline V gene, the CDR1 and CDR2 loops are SGHTA and FQGNSA. Trimming removed 7 bases from V and 10 bases from J, leaving 23 bases between the germline ends. General conclusions and limits of the study: The amount of clinical and demographic metadata varied by source and participant and was provided uncurated.

TCRbeta CDR3 regions were amplified from genomic DNA using the immunoSEQ Assay, a bias-controlled multiplex PCR. The paper's data handling went like this. The number of nucleated cells in each sample was estimated by amplification of reference gene primers within the assay. Sequence reads were collapsed and filtered to measure the absolute abundance of every unique TCRbeta CDR3 rearrangement. For each sample, productive Simpson clonality was calculated as the square root of Simpson's diversity index over productive rearrangements. This is the immuneACCESS table as TCRdb keeps it, with only in-frame sequences that have V and J called. A part of the clones is gone; compared with another copy, unresolved V genes explain less than half, and the rest is unexplained. That table furnishes V, J and clone size, whereas the DNA furnished D and trimming. Here the sample has 200,000 to 250,000 clones; 65% to 85% occur a single time. The ten largest clones represent roughly 13% of the sample.

This clone occurred once. What antigen it recognizes has not been identified. Within one base of it there is no much larger clone, and no base qualities were kept. The TCR was taken from a human donor in a cohort sampled during active COVID-19. The rearrangement combines TRBV7-2 with TRBJ2-1; matching of 5 bases hints at TRBD2 as the D gene. The sample taken for sequencing was peripheral blood. The DNA sequence reads TGTGCCAGCACCCACTCTATAGCGAAGGTCGACGAGCAGTTCTTC. Its translation is CASTHSIAKVDEQFF.